These 27 T cell receptor beta chains were sequenced from one sample in a study of T cell repertoires in cytomegalovirus infection. Each CDR3 protein is one row after TCRdb ran MiXCR on the reads. Among around 500,000 distinct CDR3 sequences listed, 40% to 50% were seen once. These receptors have no identified antigens. The material was cultured PBMCs, obtained from culture after CMV antigen stimulation. Receptor source: a human donor in good health (CMV status not recorded). Some clones in this sample may be carry-over from other donors' samples.

This chain joins TRBV7-6 and TRBJ2-1; 9 positions agree with TRBD2. V lost 1 base to trimming and J lost 12 bases; unmatched junction nucleotides: 10. There are 15 residues in the CDR3. CDR1 SGHVS and CDR2 FNYEAQ come from the germline V gene. The CDR3 bases are TGTGCCAGCAGCTTAGGCGGGGGGGCCTGGAGTGTGCAGTTCTTC. Residues: CASSLGGGAWSVQFF.

The J gene is TRBJ1-5, the V gene TRBV19; D might be TRBD1 (5 bases). This CDR3 comprises 15 residues. The ends were cut back, 8 bases at V and 7 bases at J, with 21 bases in the middle. The germline V gene has CDR1 LNHDA and CDR2 SQIVND (reference sequence). The CDR3 bases are TGTGCCAGTGCACCACCGGGGCGAGCCGGGCAGCCCCAGCATTTT. Protein product: CASAPPGRAGQPQHF.

This chain connects TRBV6-2 or TRBV6-3 to TRBJ1-1; D is perhaps TRBD1 (5 bases). V lost 0 bases and J lost 0, with 17 bases in between. The CDR3 spans 18 residues. CDR1 and CDR2 (germline): MNHEY, SVGEGT. CDR3 bases: TGTGCCAGCAGTTACTCCTTGGGACGGGGATCAATGAACACTGAAGCTTTCTTT. Translating gives CASSYSLGRGSMNTEAFF.

About this clonotype: A much larger clone is a single base away; this may be a read error. The CDR3 coding sequence is TGTGCCAGCAGCTTAGGGGGTAGCAATCAGTCCCAGCATTTT. It encodes CASSLGGSNQSQHF. V gene TRBV7-2 combines with J gene TRBJ1-5; the D is unclear. Germline V gene data show CDR1 as SGHTA and CDR2 as FQGNSA. This CDR3 has 14 residues.

The chain has TRBV12-3 or TRBV12-4 and TRBJ2-1, with a tentative D call TRBD1 (6 bases). This CDR3 has 15 residues. CDR3: CASGERQGVYNEQFF. CDR3 nucleotides: TGTGCTTCAGGGGAGCGGCAGGGAGTATACAATGAGCAGTTCTTC.

The gene calls are TRBV4-1 and TRBJ2-1; unclear D gene. The length of the CDR3 is 14 residues. CDR1 and CDR2 from the germline V gene are MGHRA and YSYEKL. Deletions cut 6 bases from V and 5 bases from J, with 14 bases between. The CDR3 nucleotides are TGCGCCAGCAGACCACGACTTGGAAACAATGAGCAGTTCTTC. Its protein product is CASRPRLGNNEQFF.

This clonotype occurred once. The chain uses TRBV20-1 and TRBJ1-1; D ambiguous. CDR1 DFQATT and CDR2 SNEGSKA come from the germline V gene (reference sequence). This CDR3 region has 11 residues. The V and J ends lost 6 bases and 2 bases respectively, with 7 bases between them. This CDR3 is CSATRNTEAFF. DNA for the CDR3: TGCAGTGCCACACGAAACACTGAAGCTTTCTTT.

This clonotype was seen repeatedly, ten times or more. This chain connects TRBV7-2 to TRBJ2-5; TRBD2 might be the D (6 bases). CDR3 length: 15 residues. V lost 1 base to trimming and J lost 5 bases, with 14 bases between them. The germline V gene encodes CDR1 SGHTA and CDR2 FQGNSA. CDR3 amino acids: CASSLGGGNSETQYF. The CDR3 bases are TGTGCCAGCAGCTTAGGTGGCGGGAATTCGGAGACCCAGTACTTC.

In its sample, this clonotype was seen a few times. The chain is built from TRBV19 and TRBJ1-1; D unclear. V gave up 8 bases and J gave up 3 bases, with 13 bases separating them. Germline loops: CDR1 LNHDA, CDR2 SQIVND (reference sequence). The CDR3 spans 13 residues. CDR3 protein: CASPKPGDTEAFF. CDR3 DNA: TGTGCCAGTCCTAAACCCGGAGACACTGAAGCTTTCTTT. The complete variable domain, with remaining parts taken from reference TRBV19 and TRBJ1-1, reads DGGITQSPKYLFRKEGQNVTLSCEQNLNHDAMYWYRQDPGQGLRLIYYSQIVNDFQKGDIAEGYSVSREKKESFPLTVTSAQKNPTAFYLCASPKPGDTEAFFGQGTRLTVV.

This clonotype was detected ten times or more. This chain joins TRBV7-2 and TRBJ1-1, with D unresolved. The CDR3 consists of 12 residues. The V end lost 1 base, the J end lost 8 bases, and 8 bases lay between the germline ends. From germline, CDR1 is SGHTA and CDR2 FQGNSA. DNA of the CDR3: TGTGCCAGCAGCTTAGGTGCGGGAGAAGCTTTCTTT. It codes for CASSLGAGEAFF.

This clonotype was seen more than once but under ten times. The rearrangement joins TRBV6-2 or TRBV6-3 to TRBJ2-7, with unresolved D. Germline loops: CDR1 MNHEY, CDR2 SVGEGT. Trimming left V 7 bases short and J 5 bases short, with 18 bases between. The CDR3 is made up of 14 amino acids. The CDR3 region has the DNA TGTGCCAGCACCGAGGTCCTCTTTTGGAACGAGCAGTACTTC. Translating it yields CASTEVLFWNEQYF.

The chain employs TRBV6-2 or TRBV6-3 and TRBJ1-5; 8 nucleotides match TRBD1. With V trimmed by 6 bases and J by 5 bases, 6 bases remained unmatched. Germline V CDR1 and CDR2: MNHEY, SVGEGT. This CDR3 has 14 residues. The CDR3, as DNA: TGTGCCAGCAGCGGACAGGGTACGTATCAGCCCCAGCATTTT. Its protein product is CASSGQGTYQPQHF.

V usage is TRBV9 and J usage is TRBJ1-6; TRBD1 aligns across 7 bases. The germline CDR1 and CDR2 sequences are SGDLS and YYNGEE. This CDR3 is 14 amino acids long. V lost 3 bases, J lost 10 bases, and 7 bases stayed unmatched. CDR3 DNA: TGTGCCAGCAGCGCCCAGACAGGGAACTCACCCCTCCACTTT. It translates to CASSAQTGNSPLHF.

The chain is built from TRBV28 and TRBJ2-1; D might be TRBD1 (6 bases). The V gene's germline CDR1 is MDHEN and CDR2 SYDVKM. This CDR3 spans 15 amino acids. V lost 3 bases and J lost 2, with 11 bases in between. The CDR3 bases are TGTGCCAGCAGTTTTTACGCAGGGGCCTACAATGAGCAGTTCTTC. Protein: CASSFYAGAYNEQFF.

This chain joins TRBV7-9 and TRBJ2-1, with a weak D call TRBD1 (6 bases). The CDR3 length is 14 residues. Germline V gene data show CDR1 as SEHNR and CDR2 as FQNEAQ (reference sequence). V shed 1 base and J shed 12 bases, with 16 bases lying between them. This CDR3 is CASSLGNEAQGQFF. DNA of the CDR3: TGTGCCAGCAGCTTAGGTAACGAGGCACAGGGGCAGTTCTTC.

This clonotype has ten or more counts. The rearrangement links TRBV7-2 to TRBJ2-3, with unresolved D. Per germline, CDR1 SGHTA and CDR2 FQGNSA. Trimming took 5 bases from V and 0 from J, leaving 12 bases between them. The CDR3 loop spans 15 amino acids. The DNA of the CDR3 is TGTGCCAGCAGCCCCCGAGGAACTAGCACAGATACGCAGTATTTT. As protein: CASSPRGTSTDTQYF.

This clonotype was observed a handful of times. The chain recombines TRBV24-1 with TRBJ2-2; D tentatively reads TRBD1 or TRBD2 (5 bases each). The ends were cut back, 3 bases at V and 6 bases at J, with 10 bases in the middle. The CDR3 runs to 14 residues. Germline CDR1 KGHDR, CDR2 SFDVKD. CDR3 bases: TGTGCCACCAGTGATCTGCAGGGACCCGGGGAGCTGTTTTTT. Its protein product is CATSDLQGPGELFF.

The chain carries TRBV29-1 and TRBJ1-2; 7 positions agree with TRBD1. Germline V lookup: CDR1 SQVTM, CDR2 ANQGSEA. V was pared by 7 bases and J by 4 bases, with 18 bases of the junction left unmatched. The CDR3 runs 16 residues. CDR3 residues: CSAQAPTGVDIYGYTF. DNA of the CDR3: TGCAGCGCCCAGGCCCCCACAGGGGTCGACATCTATGGCTACACCTTC.

This sequence joins TRBV7-2 and TRBJ2-7; D unresolved. V lost 5 bases to trimming and J lost 0 bases, with 8 bases between them. CDR1 is SGHTA and CDR2 is FQGNSA in the germline V gene. This CDR3 comprises 13 residues. The CDR3 nucleotides are TGTGCCAGCAGCCCTAGTTACTCCTACGAGCAGTACTTC. Its translation: CASSPSYSYEQYF. Full variable domain (remainder filled in from reference TRBV7-2 and TRBJ2-7): GAGVSQSPSNKVTEKGKDVELRCDPISGHTALYWYRQSLGQGLEFLIYFQGNSAPDKSGLPSDRFSAERTGGSVSTLTIQRTQQEDSAVYLCASSPSYSYEQYFGPGTRLTVT.

The table lists this clonotype with a count of one. The V and J genes are TRBV28 and TRBJ2-1, with TRBD1 identical over 8 bases. Losses at the gene ends were 6 bases for V and 4 bases for J; bases not matched to a gene: 11. CDR3 length: 16 amino acids. In germline, CDR1 is MDHEN, CDR2 SYDVKM. In DNA, the CDR3 is TGTGCCAGCAGCCAGCCCGGGACAGGCCTATACAATGAGCAGTTCTTC. Translation: CASSQPGTGLYNEQFF.

This clonotype was detected a few times. The chain recombines TRBV10-2 with TRBJ2-7; D is possibly TRBD1 or TRBD2 (5 bases each). The CDR3 has 14 residues. CDR1 WSHSY and CDR2 SAAADI come from the germline V gene. Trimming shortened V by 3 bases and J by 1 base, and 10 bases separated the two germline ends. CDR3 sequence (DNA): TGCGCCAGCAGTGACCCTGGGGGTTCCTACGAGCAGTACTTC. Amino acid sequence: CASSDPGGSYEQYF.

This clonotype has a single count. The chain employs TRBV29-1 and TRBJ2-5; D is ambiguous. Germline values: CDR1 SQVTM, CDR2 ANQGSEA. The CDR3 is made up of 14 amino acids. V gave up 0 bases and J gave up 5 bases, with 13 bases separating them. In DNA, the CDR3 is TGCAGCGTTGAAGATAGGGCAGACCGGGAGACCCAGTACTTC. This encodes CSVEDRADRETQYF.

CDR3: CASSLAVGGNTEAFF. CDR3 nucleotide sequence: TGTGCCAGCAGCTTAGCCGTGGGGGGGAACACTGAAGCTTTCTTT. The V call is TRBV7-6, the J call TRBJ1-1; tentatively, D is TRBD1 (5 bases). The CDR3 spans 15 residues. Trimming shortened V by 0 bases and J by 1 base, and 9 bases separated the two germline ends. Germline V lookup: CDR1 SGHVS, CDR2 FNYEAQ.

The CDR3 is CASSPNSSGGGGTQYF. As DNA, the CDR3 is TGTGCCAGCAGCCCGAATTCTAGCGGGGGAGGAGGGACCCAGTACTTC. This chain uses TRBV7-8 with TRBJ2-5, with 10 bases aligning to TRBD2. CDR1 is SGHVS, CDR2 FQNEAQ, per germline. The CDR3 loop spans 16 amino acids. Unmatched junction bases numbered 13, after V lost 5 bases and J lost 7 bases. The full variable domain, rest sourced from reference TRBV7-8 and TRBJ2-5, is GAGVSQSPRYKVAKRGQDVALRCDPISGHVSLFWYQQALGQGPEFLTYFQNEAQLDKSGLPSDRFFAERPEGSVSTLKIQRTQQEDSAVYLCASSPNSSGGGGTQYFGPGTRLLVL.

The rearrangement joins TRBV12-3 or TRBV12-4 to TRBJ2-3, with 10 nucleotides matching TRBD2. The V and J ends lost 8 bases and 6 bases, in that order; junction bases with no gene match: 5. This CDR3 contains 13 residues. Here the CDR3 reads CASYEREGDTQYF. In nucleotides, the CDR3 is TGTGCCAGCTACGAGCGGGAGGGGGATACGCAGTATTTT.

This clonotype turned up a few times. The chain has TRBV7-2 and TRBJ2-7, with 8 nucleotides matching TRBD2. The V and J ends lost 3 bases and 6 bases, in that order; junction bases with no gene match: 7. In germline, CDR1 is SGHTA, CDR2 FQGNSA. The CDR3 loop spans 14 amino acids. CDR3 DNA: TGTGCCAGCAGCTTCCGAGCGGGGGCGGTCGAGCAGTACTTC. This codes for CASSFRAGAVEQYF.

There are a few counts of this clonotype. The V gene is TRBV6-2 or TRBV6-3, the J gene TRBJ2-1; D may be TRBD2 (5 bases). CDR3 size: 13 residues. Germline CDR1 and CDR2: MNHEY and SVGEGT. Trimming removed 6 bases from V and 9 bases from J, with 15 bases in between. CDR3 loop: CASRTTRMGEQFF. CDR3 nucleotides: TGTGCCAGCAGGACTACTAGAATGGGTGAGCAGTTCTTC.